The next 32 T cell receptor beta chains were all read from a single sample in a study of blood T cell repertoires in COVID-19. Sequencing was performed with immunoSEQ multiplex PCR; in TCRdb, only in-frame clones are kept and a portion is missing. Found here are roughly 310,000 clones, roughly 88% of them singletons; the top ten hold 2.5% to 3.5%. The source material was peripheral blood. These receptors were collected from a woman in her 30s with COVID-19, enrolled during active disease.

The gene calls are TRBV19 and TRBJ2-1, with 11 bases aligning to TRBD2. This CDR3 comprises 18 residues. Germline V CDR1 and CDR2: LNHDA, SQIVND (reference sequence). J lost 0 bases, V lost 3 bases, and 7 bases had no gene match. CDR3 sequence reads: CASSMRLAGQNSYNEQFF. CDR3 DNA: TGTGCCAGTAGTATGCGACTAGCGGGACAAAACTCCTACAATGAGCAGTTCTTC.

This rearrangement joins TRBV18 to TRBJ1-5; 7 positions agree with TRBD1. The trim removed 5 bases at V and 5 bases at J, leaving 3 bases unmatched. Per the germline V gene, CDR1 is KGHSH and CDR2 is LQKENI. The CDR3 loop spans 13 amino acids. In DNA form, the CDR3 reads TGTGCCAGCTCAGCTACAGGGGATCAGCCCCAGCATTTT. It yields the protein CASSATGDQPQHF.

The chain carries TRBV6-6 and TRBJ1-1, with D perhaps matching TRBD1 (5 bases). Looked up from germline, CDR1 is MNHNY and CDR2 is SVGAGI (reference sequence). The V end was cut by 3 bases, the J end by 5 bases, with 13 bases between. This CDR3 spans 14 amino acids. The CDR3 nucleotides are TGTGCCAGCAGTTATACAGGACAAAATACTGAAGCTTTCTTT. The encoded protein is CASSYTGQNTEAFF.

This chain joins TRBV11-2 and TRBJ1-1; possibly TRBD1 for D (6 bases). Germline V CDR1 and CDR2: SGHAT, FQNNGV. The CDR3 sequence is 14 residues long. V dropped 1 base and J dropped 8 bases, with 14 bases sitting between them. The CDR3 reads CASSLVAQGREAFF. The CDR3 DNA is TGTGCCAGCAGCTTAGTAGCACAGGGAAGGGAAGCTTTCTTT.

The chain joins TRBV6-1 to TRBJ1-2, with 11 bases that match TRBD1. Germline trimming cut 1 base from V and 8 bases from J; bases unmatched to any gene: 15. Germline-derived CDR1 and CDR2 are MNHNS and SASEGT. The CDR3 consists of 18 residues. CDR3 loop: CASSEDGGTGGLRRGYTF. CDR3 nucleotides: TGTGCCAGCAGTGAAGACGGCGGGACAGGGGGACTCCGGCGGGGCTACACCTTC.

The V call is TRBV19, the J call TRBJ2-5; TRBD2 agrees at 13 bases. The CDR3 is made up of 15 amino acids. V lost 1 base to trimming and J lost 5 bases; unmatched junction nucleotides: 1. Germline CDR1 reads LNHDA; CDR2 reads SQIVND (reference sequence). The CDR3 region is CASSIGTSGSETQYF. The CDR3 coding sequence is TGTGCCAGTAGTATAGGGACTAGCGGGAGTGAGACCCAGTACTTC.

The CDR3 is CASSPLRGTEKNTEAFF. CDR3 nucleotide sequence: TGTGCCAGCAGTCCTTTAAGAGGGACTGAAAAGAACACTGAAGCTTTCTTT. The chain joins TRBV25-1 to TRBJ1-1; weak D call: TRBD1 (5 bases). CDR1 is MGHDK, CDR2 SYGVNS, per germline. The length of the CDR3 is 17 residues. Trimming pared 5 bases from V and 1 base from J, leaving 20 bases between. Using reference TRBV25-1 and TRBJ1-1 for the parts outside the CDR3, the full variable domain is EADIYQTPRYLVIGTGKKITLECSQTMGHDKMYWYQQDPGMELHLIHYSYGVNSTEKGDLSSESTVSRIRTEHFPLTLESARPSHTSQYLCASSPLRGTEKNTEAFFGQGTRLTVV.

The chain is built from TRBV7-3 and TRBJ2-1, with D unresolved. CDR3 length: 12 amino acids. Germline values: CDR1 SGHTA, CDR2 FQGTGA. The germline V and J ends were trimmed by 2 bases and 11 bases, with 10 bases remaining between them. The CDR3 protein is CASSLQLGQQFF. The CDR3 DNA is TGTGCCAGCAGCTTACAGCTAGGCCAGCAGTTCTTC.

The chain couples TRBV6-1 to TRBJ2-5, with 8 nucleotides matching TRBD2. Germline V gene data show CDR1 as MNHNS and CDR2 as SASEGT. Unmatched junction bases numbered 7, after V lost 2 bases and J lost 2 bases. This CDR3 has 16 residues. CDR3 sequence reads: CASSERGGGWQETQYF. DNA of the CDR3: TGTGCCAGCAGTGAACGGGGGGGCGGGTGGCAAGAGACCCAGTACTTC.

This clone was observed a single time. The V and J genes are TRBV9 and TRBJ2-1; 8 nucleotides match TRBD2. CDR1 and CDR2 (germline): SGDLS, YYNGEE. With 0 bases clipped from V and 9 bases from J, the junction kept 2 bases outside the gene matches. The CDR3 loop spans 13 amino acids. The CDR3 here is CASSVARGGEQFF. DNA of the CDR3: TGTGCCAGCAGCGTAGCTCGGGGGGGTGAGCAGTTCTTC.

The chain combines TRBV6-2 or TRBV6-3 with TRBJ2-7; D is perhaps TRBD1 (5 bases). Per the germline V gene, CDR1 is MNHEY and CDR2 is SVGEGT. Trimming shortened V by 5 bases and J by 12 bases, and 17 bases separated the two germline ends. CDR3 length: 12 residues. The CDR3 reads CASSPQGTSTYF. The CDR3, as DNA: TGTGCCAGCAGTCCGCAGGGAACTTCTACGTACTTC.

CDR3 amino acids: CASSLDRPTEAFF. The CDR3 DNA sequence: TGTGCCAGCAGTCTGGACAGGCCGACTGAAGCTTTCTTT. This chain connects TRBV6-5 to TRBJ1-1; 7 bases fit TRBD1. With V trimmed by 5 bases and J by 5 bases, 5 bases remained unmatched. The CDR3 loop spans 13 amino acids. In germline, CDR1 is MNHEY, CDR2 SVGAGI.

The CDR3 region is CASKGQVYGYTF. CDR3 bases: TGTGCCAGCAAGGGACAAGTCTATGGCTACACCTTC. This chain uses TRBV2 with TRBJ1-2; D might be TRBD1 (6 bases). The CDR3 runs to 12 residues. Germline loops: CDR1 SNHLY, CDR2 FYNNEI. The V end lost 7 bases, the J end lost 4 bases, and 10 bases lay between the germline ends.

V and J are TRBV7-9 and TRBJ2-5; 12 bases are a match to TRBD2. The V and J ends lost 4 bases and 14 bases, in that order; junction bases with no gene match: 11. CDR1 SEHNR and CDR2 FQNEAQ come from the germline V gene (reference sequence). This CDR3 is built from 14 residues. The CDR3 region has the DNA TGTGCCAGCAGCTCGGGACTAGCGGGTAGTCAGTATTACTTC. Translation gives CASSSGLAGSQYYF. Full variable domain (missing parts from reference TRBV7-9 and TRBJ2-5): DTGVSQNPRHKITKRGQNVTFRCDPISEHNRLYWYRQTLGQGPEFLTYFQNEAQLEKSRLLSDRFSAERPKGSFSTLEIQRTEQGDSAMYLCASSSGLAGSQYYFGPGTRLLVL.

The J gene is TRBJ1-2, the V gene TRBV28; 8 bases fit TRBD1. This CDR3 is built from 15 residues. Germline loops: CDR1 MDHEN, CDR2 SYDVKM. Trimming removed 4 bases from V and 2 bases from J; junction bases left unmatched: 6. CDR3 residues: CASSSGQGKNYGYTF. CDR3 nucleotides: TGTGCCAGCAGTTCCGGACAGGGAAAGAACTATGGCTACACCTTC.

This chain links TRBV2 with TRBJ2-3; the match to TRBD2 covers 10 bases. The V segment lost 6 bases and the J segment 0 bases; nucleotides outside the gene matches: 0. The CDR3 loop spans 14 amino acids. CDR1 and CDR2 (germline): SNHLY, FYNNEI. In nucleotides, the CDR3 is TGTGCCAGCAGGACTAGCGGGAGCACAGATACGCAGTATTTT. Protein sequence: CASRTSGSTDTQYF.

This chain links TRBV5-6 with TRBJ2-7; TRBD2 matches 10 bases. The germline CDR1 and CDR2 sequences are SGHDT and YYEEEE. V shed 2 bases, J shed 3 bases, and the junction held 5 bases outside the gene matches. The CDR3 consists of 15 residues. The CDR3: CASSFGLAEDYEQYF. In DNA form, the CDR3 reads TGTGCCAGCAGCTTCGGACTAGCGGAGGACTACGAGCAGTACTTC.

The gene calls are TRBV28 and TRBJ2-1; 10 bases agree with TRBD2. With 9 bases clipped from V and 4 bases from J, the junction kept 3 bases outside the gene matches. Per the germline V gene, CDR1 is MDHEN and CDR2 is SYDVKM. This CDR3 comprises 13 residues. The CDR3 loop is CASGLADYNEQFF. The CDR3 DNA reads as TGTGCCAGTGGACTAGCGGATTACAATGAGCAGTTCTTC. Variable domain in full (rest from reference TRBV28 and TRBJ2-1): DVKVTQSSRYLVKRTGEKVFLECVQDMDHENMFWYRQDPGLGLRLIYFSYDVKMKEKGDIPEGYSVSREKKERFSLILESASTNQTSMYLCASGLADYNEQFFGPGTRLTVL.

The genes are TRBV5-1 and TRBJ2-3; D perhaps matches TRBD2 (6 bases). Between the trimmed V and J ends, which lost 6 bases and 4 bases, there was a span of 15 bases. Per the germline V gene, CDR1 is SGHRS and CDR2 is YFSETQ. The CDR3 is made up of 14 amino acids. CDR3 region: CASKMGGESDTQYF. In DNA, the CDR3 is TGCGCCAGCAAAATGGGGGGAGAGTCAGATACGCAGTATTTT.

V gene TRBV5-1 combines with J gene TRBJ1-2, with D unresolved. The V gene lost 0 bases and the J gene lost 0 bases, with 9 bases spanning the gap. This CDR3 region has 15 residues. Germline values: CDR1 SGHRS, CDR2 YFSETQ. CDR3 bases: TGCGCCAGCAGCTTGGGATCTGCAGCTAACTATGGCTACACCTTC. Protein sequence: CASSLGSAANYGYTF.

V gene TRBV13 combines with J gene TRBJ1-1; the match to TRBD1 covers 9 bases. Trimming at V came to 5 bases and at J to 7 bases, leaving 8 bases not matched to a gene. Per germline, CDR1 PRHDT and CDR2 FYEKMQ (reference sequence). The CDR3 runs 14 residues. The CDR3 loop reads CASSARDREVEAFF. The CDR3 DNA reads as TGTGCCAGCAGCGCCCGGGACAGGGAGGTTGAAGCTTTCTTT. The whole variable domain, filled in from reference TRBV13 and TRBJ1-1, reads AAGVIQSPRHLIKEKRETATLKCYPIPRHDTVYWYQQGPGQDPQFLISFYEKMQSDKGSIPDRFSAQQFSDYHSELNMSSLELGDSALYFCASSARDREVEAFFGQGTRLTVV.

This clone has a single count. The V call is TRBV20-1, the J call TRBJ1-4; D not certain. Germline CDR1 is DFQATT and CDR2 is SNEGSKA (reference sequence). The CDR3 has 13 amino acids. V lost 3 bases and J lost 4, with 9 bases in between. This chain's CDR3 is CSASGEGNEKLFF. The CDR3 nucleotides are TGCAGTGCTAGTGGGGAGGGTAATGAAAAACTGTTTTTT.

A single count supports this clone. The CDR3 coding sequence is TGTGCCAGCAGCCAAGGGCCCAAAGAGACCCAGTACTTC. The encoded protein is CASSQGPKETQYF. The chain carries TRBV4-2 and TRBJ2-5; unclear D gene. V shed 1 base and J shed 3 bases, with 6 bases lying between them. This CDR3 comprises 13 residues. CDR1 and CDR2 from the germline V gene are LGHNA and YNFKEQ.

The chain recombines TRBV6-5 with TRBJ1-1, with 7 bases matching TRBD1. The germline gives CDR1 MNHEY, CDR2 SVGAGI. The CDR3 is 15 residues long. J gave up 3 bases and V 7 bases, and 11 bases lay outside the gene matches. This CDR3 is CASTLGTDGYTEAFF. The CDR3 bases are TGTGCCAGCACCCTAGGGACAGATGGGTACACTGAAGCTTTCTTT.

J is TRBJ2-3 and V is TRBV15; D unclear. From germline, CDR1 is LNHNV and CDR2 YYDKDF (reference sequence). The CDR3 sequence is 15 residues long. The V end lost 0 bases, the J end lost 2 bases, and 9 bases lay between the germline ends. The CDR3 region is CATSRDEQVTDTQYF. As DNA, the CDR3 is TGTGCCACCAGCAGAGATGAGCAAGTCACAGATACGCAGTATTTT.

The gene calls are TRBV9 and TRBJ2-3, with 8 nucleotides matching TRBD1. V dropped 4 bases and J dropped 2; count of bases not matched to a gene: 6. CDR3 length: 15 residues. Per germline, CDR1 SGDLS and CDR2 YYNGEE. CDR3 amino acids: CASSPRTGYTDTQYF. As DNA, the CDR3 is TGTGCCAGCAGCCCTCGGACAGGGTACACAGATACGCAGTATTTT. Drawing the rest from reference TRBV9 and TRBJ2-3, the complete variable domain is DSGVTQTPKHLITATGQRVTLRCSPRSGDLSVYWYQQSLDQGLQFLIQYYNGEERAKGNILERFSAQQFPDLHSELNLSSLELGDSALYFCASSPRTGYTDTQYFGPGTRLTVL.

The chain joins TRBV5-5 to TRBJ1-3; weak D call: TRBD1 (5 bases). The CDR3 is 16 amino acids. With 0 bases removed from V and 0 bases from J, the gap between germline ends came to 10 bases. CDR1 SGHKS and CDR2 YYEKEE come from the germline V gene (reference sequence). The CDR3 nucleotides read TGTGCCAGCAGCTTGGCCGGGGGGAACTCTGGAAACACCATATATTTT. Its translation is CASSLAGGNSGNTIYF. The variable domain in full, with the rest retrieved from reference TRBV5-5 and TRBJ1-3, is DAGVTQSPTHLIKTRGQQVTLRCSPISGHKSVSWYQQVLGQGPQFIFQYYEKEERGRGNFPDRFSARQFPNYSSELNVNALLLGDSALYLCASSLAGGNSGNTIYFGEGSWLTVV.

The chain carries TRBV10-1 and TRBJ2-3, with a tentative D call TRBD2 (5 bases). Trimming cost V 5 bases and J 0 bases, with 15 bases left between them. The CDR3 spans 16 residues. Per the germline V gene, CDR1 is WNHNN and CDR2 is SYGVQD (reference sequence). The CDR3 DNA is TGCGCCAGCAGTCCCACCCCGGGCGGGAGCACAGATACGCAGTATTTT. Translated, it gives CASSPTPGGSTDTQYF.

V usage is TRBV27 and J usage is TRBJ1-2, with D uncertain. V dropped 6 bases and J dropped 3 bases, with 11 bases sitting between them. The CDR3 is 13 amino acids. From germline, CDR1 is MNHEY and CDR2 SMNVEV (reference sequence). The CDR3 is CASSPSLDYGYTF. The CDR3 nucleotides read TGTGCCAGCAGCCCTTCCCTAGACTATGGCTACACCTTC.

The chain is built from TRBV5-4 and TRBJ1-2; D ambiguous. This CDR3 has 14 residues. Trimming shortened V by 4 bases and J by 0 bases, and 10 bases separated the two germline ends. Germline assignment: CDR1 SGHNT and CDR2 YYREEE (reference sequence). This CDR3 reads CASSPGGANYGYTF. The CDR3 region has the DNA TGTGCCAGCAGCCCGGGCGGGGCTAACTATGGCTACACCTTC.

The chain recombines TRBV5-1 with TRBJ2-1, with 7 bases lining up with TRBD2. This CDR3 is built from 16 residues. CDR1 and CDR2 (germline): SGHRS, YFSETQ. Trimming removed 1 base from V and 0 bases from J; junction bases left unmatched: 4. For the CDR3, the DNA is TGCGCCAGCAGCTTGAAGCGGGGTAGCTCCTACAATGAGCAGTTCTTC. Its translation is CASSLKRGSSYNEQFF.

V usage is TRBV28 and J usage is TRBJ1-2; 9 nucleotides match TRBD1. The V and J ends lost 4 bases and 3 bases, in that order; junction bases with no gene match: 6. Germline V gene sequence: CDR1 MDHEN, CDR2 SYDVKM. This CDR3 has 15 residues. CDR3 amino acids: CASSYTTGGDYGYTF. CDR3 DNA sequence: TGTGCCAGCAGTTACACGACAGGGGGGGACTATGGCTACACCTTC.